This T cell receptor beta chain stems from a study of regulatory T cells in long-lasting Graves disease (dated by TCRdb to 2020 to 2023). At the level of the whole study: Newly diagnosed Graves' disease patients had taken antithyroid drugs for less than 3 months. Persistent Graves' disease patients were compared with newly diagnosed Graves' disease patients by peripheral blood TCR sequencing and RNA sequencing. The study was registered as a clinical trial and conducted in China. A total of about 33 samples were covered by TCR sequencing, comprising some 13 persistent and 20 or so newly diagnosed Graves' disease patients.

V and J are trimmed by 4 bases and 3 bases, and the gene matches miss 4 bases of the junction. From a lookup of the germline V gene, CDR1 and CDR2 are SGDLS and YYNGEE. Including the terminal cysteine and phenylalanine, the CDR3 comprises 16 residues. Only CDR3 DNA remains: 48 bases, in frame from the first base. The sample's time point, from its label and the paper: newly diagnosed GD, antithyroid drugs for less than 3 months. For both TCR sequencing and RNA sequencing, RNA was extracted from PBMCs using TRIzol. The diagnosis of Graves' disease was made according to American Thyroid Association guidelines. Recruitment of patients was carried out at an endocrinology department in Xi'an, China. Each patient gave approximately 9 milliliters of peripheral blood, collected in an EDTA anticoagulant tube. PBMCs were isolated by Ficoll Paque Plus density gradient separation without further T cell sorting. An Agilent 2100 Bioanalyzer and agarose gel were used to assess RNA quality, and a NanoDrop 2000 was used to measure RNA concentration.

Points on this clonotype: Its antigen remains unidentified. No per-base quality is available; no much larger clone lies one base away.

Receptors were amplified or captured by multiplex PCR. The sequencer was an Illumina HiSeq 4000. To build TCR beta libraries, CDR3 regions were amplified by Arm-PCR using iRepertoire HTBI primers. Before sequencing, the PCR products underwent gel purification. In the original analysis: Gene usage analysis of CDR3 amino acid clonotypes relied on the roughly 67 TRBV and about 13 TRBJ segments identified across samples. Filtered high-quality paired reads were merged into contigs using COPE and FqMerger. Contigs were aligned with BLAST to IMGT TRBV, TRBD and TRBJ reference genes, and CDR3 was defined per IMGT. Clonotypes above 0.1% frequency were classified as highly expanded clones. Repertoire diversity was measured by Shannon entropy, and V-J evenness by the Gini coefficient. A clonotype was considered public if more than one individual shared it. The public reads were reanalyzed by TCRdb: fastp trimming at Q25, MiXCR alignment, in-frame beta chains only. Rows with one shared CDR3 protein collapse into an entry with the most common genes and DNA. These V and J calls derive from TCRdb rather than the authors' analysis. This sample gives about 400,000 distinct CDR3 sequences in total; around 16% of them show up just once. 22% of the sample belongs to the ten largest clones.

What the work shows at the level of the full study, not this receptor alone: The authors noted that the small sample size was a limitation that may lower accuracy. Only the TCR beta chain was sequenced and analyzed. Compared with newly diagnosed patients, persistent Graves' disease patients had lower TCR Shannon entropy and fewer highly expanded clones, which suggests clonal expansion. Persistent disease showed preferential use of TRBV28, TRBJ1-2 and TRBJ2-5, whereas newly diagnosed disease favored TRBV20-1 and TRBJ2-1. More public clonotypes were shared among persistent patients (about 2,800) than among newly diagnosed patients (roughly 1,000). Peripheral blood alone was examined, since thyroid tissue, which constituted the primary lesion, could not be accessed.

This specimen consisted of peripheral blood mononuclear cells (PBMCs), obtained at new diagnosis, from a patient treated with antithyroid drugs. This sequence uses TRBV9 and TRBJ2-1, with 13 central nucleotides matching TRBD2. The TCR comes from a female donor with Graves disease. The CDR3 region has the sequence CASSTLAGGIYNEQFF. The DNA reads as follows: TGTGCCAGCAGCACACTAGCGGGGGGGATCTACAATGAGCAGTTCTTC.